A single sample is the source of the 21 T cell receptor beta chains below, sequenced in a study of shared clonotypes between healthy human individuals. The assay was immunoSEQ multiplex PCR, and TCRdb's table has in-frame clones only and misses some. Altogether 150,000 to 200,000 clones are present, 90% to 95% being singletons, with the ten largest covering 0.067%. The sample was naive CD4+ T cells sorted from blood. Regarding subset: CD45RA+ positively selected. The receptors here all came from a woman in her 30s in good health.

The CDR3 here is CASTGDNSGNTIYF. The CDR3 nucleotides are TGTGCCAGCACCGGAGACAATTCTGGAAACACCATATATTTT. The V and J genes are TRBV28 and TRBJ1-3; D gene unclear. The CDR3 length is 14 residues. Germline CDR1 is MDHEN and CDR2 is SYDVKM. V was shortened by 7 bases and J by 1 base, with 11 bases between the two germline ends.

This clone has more than one count but fewer than ten. CDR3 sequence: CASSLPGQGDYEQYF. DNA for the CDR3: TGTGCCAGCTCACTACCGGGACAGGGGGACTACGAGCAGTACTTC. J is TRBJ2-7 and V is TRBV18; 11 bases map to TRBD1. The CDR3 is 15 residues long. In germline, CDR1 is KGHSH, CDR2 LQKENI. V was clipped by 4 bases and J by 3 bases; unmatched bases: 5.

This clone was observed a single time. CDR3: CASSASGQLNYGYTF. CDR3 nucleotides: TGTGCCAGCAGTGCGTCGGGACAGTTAAACTATGGCTACACCTTC. The chain employs TRBV6-6 and TRBJ1-2; 7 positions agree with TRBD1. Germline V gives CDR1 MNHNY, CDR2 SVGAGI (reference sequence). V lost 5 bases to trimming and J lost 2 bases; unmatched junction nucleotides: 8. The CDR3 has 15 residues.

This chain connects TRBV27 to TRBJ2-7, with 9 bases that match TRBD1. Germline CDR1 and CDR2: MNHEY and SMNVEV (reference sequence). The CDR3 length is 15 residues. V trimming: 3 bases; J trimming: 4 bases; junction bases outside the gene matches: 7. The CDR3 coding sequence is TGTGCCAGCAGTTTCATCACAGGGGGCTCGTACGAGCAGTACTTC. Protein: CASSFITGGSYEQYF.

This clone appeared once. The chain joins TRBV5-1 to TRBJ2-5, with 9 bases matching TRBD1. The assigned J gene may be wrong: the sequence end matches TRBJ2-7 better. The CDR3 length is 14 residues. Germline CDR1 SGHRS, CDR2 YFSETQ. The CDR3 DNA reads TGCGCCAGCAGCTTGACAGGGGGCACCTACGAGCAGTACTTC. Its protein product is CASSLTGGTYEQYF.

A single count supports this clone. The gene calls are TRBV28 and TRBJ1-2, with a tentative D call TRBD1 (5 bases). Germline values: CDR1 MDHEN, CDR2 SYDVKM. The length of the CDR3 is 12 residues. V was cut by 6 bases and J by 3 bases, with 8 bases left in between. CDR3 DNA: TGTGCCAGCAGCCAGACAGACTATGGCTACACCTTC. Its protein is CASSQTDYGYTF.

The rearrangement uses TRBV28 and TRBJ2-7; D unresolved. Germline CDR1 and CDR2: MDHEN and SYDVKM. V lost 8 bases to trimming and J lost 4 bases, with 12 bases between them. CDR3 length: 12 residues. CDR3 amino acids: CASSIPGYEQYF. The CDR3, as DNA: TGTGCCAGCTCCATACCGGGTTACGAGCAGTACTTC.

The V call is TRBV10-2, the J call TRBJ1-5; D call uncertain. Trimming removed 2 bases from V and 0 bases from J, with 2 bases in between. Germline V gives CDR1 WSHSY, CDR2 SAAADI. The length of the CDR3 is 13 residues. The CDR3 sequence is CASSEVSNQPQHF. Here the CDR3 DNA reads TGCGCCAGCAGTGAGGTTAGCAATCAGCCCCAGCATTTT.

The chain is built from TRBV28 and TRBJ1-5; unclear D gene. CDR3 length: 15 residues. Between the trimmed V and J ends, which lost 7 bases and 7 bases, there was a span of 20 bases. The germline CDR1 and CDR2 sequences are MDHEN and SYDVKM. The CDR3: CASITYWGGRQPQHF. The CDR3 nucleotides read TGTGCCAGCATCACCTACTGGGGAGGGCGGCAGCCCCAGCATTTT.

This chain connects TRBV14 to TRBJ2-7; possibly TRBD2 for D (5 bases). Germline lookup yields CDR1 SGHDN and CDR2 FVKESK. The CDR3 is 14 amino acids. V was cut by 2 bases and J by 1 base, with 9 bases left in between. CDR3 DNA sequence: TGTGCCAGCAGCCAAAAACTAGGGTCCTACGAGCAGTACTTC. This translates into CASSQKLGSYEQYF.

The chain uses TRBV6-5 and TRBJ2-7, with D unclear. Trimming removed 0 bases from V and 0 bases from J, with 9 bases in between. The CDR3 extends over 15 amino acids. Looked up from germline, CDR1 is MNHEY and CDR2 is SVGAGI. In nucleotides, the CDR3 is TGTGCCAGCAGTTACTCTCAGATTGTCTCCTACGAGCAGTACTTC. Amino acid sequence: CASSYSQIVSYEQYF.

The V and J genes are TRBV7-2 and TRBJ2-7; D might be TRBD1 (6 bases). V was cut by 3 bases and J by 2 bases, with 11 bases left in between. This CDR3 is built from 14 residues. Germline CDR1 is SGHTA and CDR2 is FQGNSA. Here the CDR3 DNA reads TGTGCCAGCAGCTTGACAGGCCTAACCTACGAGCAGTACTTC. It translates to CASSLTGLTYEQYF.

This clone was seen once. The CDR3 DNA sequence: TGTGCCAGCAGCTTAGGCGGGCACAACACTGAAGCTTTCTTT. Translated, it gives CASSLGGHNTEAFF. The chain employs TRBV11-2 and TRBJ1-1, with no clear D. V was pared by 1 base and J by 2 bases, with 8 bases between. CDR1 SGHAT and CDR2 FQNNGV come from the germline V gene. The length of the CDR3 is 14 residues. The full variable domain, its missing parts supplied by reference TRBV11-2 and TRBJ1-1, is EAGVAQSPRYKIIEKRQSVAFWCNPISGHATLYWYQQILGQGPKLLIQFQNNGVVDDSQLPKDRFSAERLKGVDSTLKIQPAKLEDSAVYLCASSLGGHNTEAFFGQGTRLTVV.

The chain employs TRBV29-1 and TRBJ1-1; TRBD1 might be the D (6 bases). V was clipped by 2 bases and J by 3 bases, with 16 bases between them. This CDR3 is 15 amino acids long. CDR1 SQVTM and CDR2 ANQGSEA come from the germline V gene. CDR3: CSVERQQGSYTEAFF. CDR3 DNA: TGCAGCGTTGAAAGGCAGCAGGGGAGTTACACTGAAGCTTTCTTT.

The chain carries TRBV27 and TRBJ2-2; weak D call: TRBD2 (5 bases). This CDR3 spans 13 amino acids. The V end was cut by 6 bases, the J end by 1 base, with 6 bases between. Germline-derived CDR1 and CDR2 are MNHEY and SMNVEV (reference sequence). CDR3 sequence: CASRAVNTGELFF. The CDR3 region has the DNA TGTGCCAGCAGAGCGGTGAACACCGGGGAGCTGTTTTTT.

V usage is TRBV27 and J usage is TRBJ2-5; TRBD2 matches 7 bases. TRBJ2-7 explains the end of the DNA better; the J call may be wrong. The CDR3 sequence is 13 residues long. In germline, CDR1 is MNHEY, CDR2 SMNVEV (reference sequence). Here the CDR3 DNA reads TGTGCCAGCAGTTTGGGACTAACTTACGAGCAGTACTTC. As protein: CASSLGLTYEQYF.

V is TRBV7-3 and J is TRBJ2-3; 10 nucleotides agree with TRBD2. Germline CDR1 and CDR2: SGHTA and FQGTGA. Trimming at V came to 1 base and at J to 0 bases, leaving 4 bases not matched to a gene. The CDR3 spans 17 residues. The CDR3 loop is CASSLMVTSGSTDTQYF. The DNA for the CDR3 is TGTGCCAGCAGCTTAATGGTGACTAGCGGGAGCACAGATACGCAGTATTTT.

The V call is TRBV18, the J call TRBJ1-1, with a weak D call TRBD1 (5 bases). This CDR3 contains 13 residues. V lost 5 bases and J lost 1, with 8 bases in between. The germline V gene has CDR1 KGHSH and CDR2 LQKENI. CDR3 in amino acids: CASSVDRNTEAFF. CDR3 coding DNA: TGTGCCAGCTCAGTCGACAGGAACACTGAAGCTTTCTTT.

This chain connects TRBV5-1 to TRBJ2-3; TRBD2 agrees at 8 bases. Germline V gene lookup returns CDR1 SGHRS and CDR2 YFSETQ. The ends lost 3 bases at V and 8 bases at J; junction bases unmatched: 8. The CDR3 totals 14 residues. The CDR3 protein is CASSSVAGLATQYF. In nucleotides, the CDR3 is TGCGCCAGCAGCTCGGTAGCGGGATTGGCTACGCAGTATTTT.

The rearrangement joins TRBV10-3 to TRBJ2-7, with D perhaps matching TRBD1 (5 bases). CDR1 ENHRY and CDR2 SYGVKD come from the germline V gene. V lost 2 bases, J lost 3 bases, and 8 bases lay in between. CDR3 length equals 13 residues. The CDR3 is CAISEGAVYEQYF. In DNA, the CDR3 is TGTGCCATCAGTGAGGGGGCAGTCTACGAGCAGTACTTC.

The genes are TRBV6-5 and TRBJ2-7; D gene unclear. This CDR3 is built from 15 residues. V was clipped by 0 bases and J by 0 bases, with 9 bases between them. Germline lookup yields CDR1 MNHEY and CDR2 SVGAGI. CDR3 nucleotide sequence: TGTGCCAGCAGTTACTCTCGTCGTCTCTCCTACGAGCAGTACTTC. It encodes CASSYSRRLSYEQYF.